These 17 T cell receptor beta chains originate from one sample sequenced in a study of blood T cell repertoires in COVID-19. TCRdb's table, derived via immunoSEQ multiplex PCR, lists solely in-frame clones and lacks some. In the table there are 95,000 to 150,000 clones, around 86% of which are singletons. Sequences were obtained from peripheral blood. These TCRs come from an older woman with acute or convalescent COVID-19.

The J gene is TRBJ1-6, the V gene TRBV6-2 or TRBV6-3; no firm D call. The CDR3 extends over 16 amino acids. Germline V gene lookup returns CDR1 MNHEY and CDR2 SVGEGT. V dropped 4 bases and J dropped 0 bases, with 10 bases sitting between them. The CDR3 loop reads CASSSQTGSYNSPLHF. In DNA, the CDR3 is TGTGCCAGCAGTTCCCAGACGGGCTCCTATAATTCACCCCTCCACTTT.

The gene calls are TRBV6-6 and TRBJ2-1, with 10 bases that match TRBD2. Germline CDR1 reads MNHNY; CDR2 reads SVGAGI (reference sequence). The CDR3 has 16 residues. V dropped 0 bases and J dropped 3; count of bases not matched to a gene: 2. DNA for the CDR3: TGTGCCAGCAGTTACTCGGTAGCGGGGGGCTACAATGAGCAGTTCTTC. Residues: CASSYSVAGGYNEQFF.

The chain combines TRBV18 with TRBJ1-1, with TRBD1 as a possible D gene (5 bases). The CDR3 is 13 amino acids. Germline V CDR1 and CDR2: KGHSH, LQKENI. CDR3 amino acids: CALRGGMNTEAFF. DNA of the CDR3: TGTGCTTTGAGGGGAGGCATGAACACTGAAGCTTTCTTT.

The chain combines TRBV3-1 (or the pseudogene TRBV3-2) with TRBJ2-2; D uncertain. Looked up from germline, CDR1 is LGHDT and CDR2 is YNNKEL (reference sequence). CDR3 length equals 11 residues. V shed 4 bases and J shed 7 bases, with 4 bases lying between them. The CDR3 is CASSRSGELFF. The CDR3 region has the DNA TGTGCCAGCAGCCGGAGCGGGGAGCTGTTTTTT.

The chain has TRBV11-3 and TRBJ1-4, with TRBD1 as a possible D gene (6 bases). Per the germline V gene, CDR1 is SGHNT and CDR2 is YENEEA. Trimming took 5 bases from V and 0 from J, leaving 10 bases between them. There are 15 residues in the CDR3. CDR3 DNA sequence: TGTGCCAGCAGCAGATGGACAGCAACTAATGAAAAACTGTTTTTT. Encoded protein: CASSRWTATNEKLFF.

This chain connects TRBV9 to TRBJ1-3, with D perhaps matching TRBD1 (6 bases). Trimming took 3 bases from V and 0 from J, leaving 13 bases between them. The CDR3 extends over 16 amino acids. The germline gives CDR1 SGDLS, CDR2 YYNGEE. DNA of the CDR3: TGTGCCAGCAGCGCCGGGACACCCGACTCTGGAAACACCATATATTTT. Amino acids: CASSAGTPDSGNTIYF.

V and J are TRBV3-1 (or the pseudogene TRBV3-2) and TRBJ1-1, with 10 bases lining up with TRBD1. CDR1 is LGHDT and CDR2 is YNNKEL in the germline V gene (reference sequence). The CDR3 loop spans 17 amino acids. The V and J ends lost 5 bases and 7 bases, in that order; junction bases with no gene match: 16. The CDR3 region has the DNA TGTGCCAGCAGCATACGGGACAGGGGCTCCCCACTAGGTGAAGCTTTCTTT. This gives the protein CASSIRDRGSPLGEAFF.

The chain carries TRBV7-3 and TRBJ2-2, with 7 bases lining up with TRBD2. Germline V gene data show CDR1 as SGHTA and CDR2 as FQGTGA. Trimming cost V 4 bases and J 6 bases; bases outside gene matches: 2. The CDR3 consists of 13 residues. CDR3 bases: TGTGCCAGCAGCTCCCGGGAGGCCGGGGAGCTGTTTTTT. It is translated as CASSSREAGELFF.

CDR3 residues: CASRGTGARYGYTF. In DNA, the CDR3 is TGTGCCAGCAGGGGGACAGGGGCTCGGTATGGCTACACCTTC. The rearrangement uses TRBV2 and TRBJ1-2; TRBD1 agrees at 10 bases. This CDR3 is built from 14 residues. The germline CDR1 and CDR2 sequences are SNHLY and FYNNEI. With 6 bases clipped from V and 5 bases from J, the junction kept 6 bases outside the gene matches.

The rearrangement links TRBV14 to TRBJ2-5; a possible D gene is TRBD1 (5 bases). The V end was cut by 1 base, the J end by 2 bases, with 11 bases between. The CDR3 covers 15 residues. Looked up from germline, CDR1 is SGHDN and CDR2 is FVKESK. CDR3 nucleotide sequence: TGTGCCAGCAGCCAAGCATTTGGGGCGCAAGAGACCCAGTACTTC. Protein sequence: CASSQAFGAQETQYF.

The V call is TRBV6-2 or TRBV6-3, the J call TRBJ2-2, with 7 positions matching TRBD1. The germline CDR1 and CDR2 sequences are MNHEY and SVGEGT. The ends lost 5 bases at V and 1 base at J; junction bases unmatched: 4. The CDR3 contains 15 residues. CDR3 in DNA: TGTGCCAGCAGTCAGAACAGGGGGAACACCGGGGAGCTGTTTTTT. Protein product: CASSQNRGNTGELFF.

This clone occurred a few times. The chain is built from TRBV2 and TRBJ2-5, with a tentative D call TRBD1 (6 bases). There are 15 residues in the CDR3. CDR1 SNHLY and CDR2 FYNNEI come from the germline V gene. With 2 bases removed from V and 6 bases from J, the gap between germline ends came to 16 bases. DNA for the CDR3: TGTGCCAGCAGTGAATTATTTACAGGGTGGAAGACCCAGTACTTC. Its protein is CASSELFTGWKTQYF.

The V call is TRBV12-3 or TRBV12-4, the J call TRBJ1-1, with D perhaps matching TRBD1 (6 bases). This CDR3 contains 12 residues. Deletions cut 3 bases from V and 11 bases from J, with 13 bases between. In DNA, the CDR3 is TGTGCCAGCAGTTTCACAGGGAGGGACGCTTTCTTT. Encoded protein: CASSFTGRDAFF.

The chain recombines TRBV5-1 with TRBJ1-6; tentatively, D is TRBD1 (5 bases). Germline CDR1 and CDR2: SGHRS and YFSETQ. The CDR3 loop spans 14 amino acids. V gave up 4 bases and J gave up 8 bases, with 13 bases separating them. The CDR3 DNA reads TGCGCCAGCAGCGTGGGCAGGGTCGATTCACCCCTCCACTTT. It specifies CASSVGRVDSPLHF.

This clone was seen a handful of times. CDR3 nucleotides: TGTGCCAGCAGCCAAGAGTCCAGGGGGTACGAGCAGTACTTC. This codes for CASSQESRGYEQYF. The chain links TRBV4-2 to TRBJ2-7; TRBD1 aligns across 7 bases. Per germline, CDR1 LGHNA and CDR2 YNFKEQ. J was trimmed by 4 bases and V by 0 bases; bases with no gene match: 3. The CDR3 contains 14 residues.

The genes are TRBV10-1 and TRBJ1-6, with 9 nucleotides matching TRBD1. Germline trimming cut 3 bases from V and 10 bases from J; bases unmatched to any gene: 7. This CDR3 comprises 15 residues. CDR1 and CDR2 (germline): WNHNN, SYGVQD (reference sequence). The CDR3: CASSEPDRGYSPLHF. CDR3 DNA: TGCGCCAGCAGTGAACCGGACAGGGGTTACTCACCCCTCCACTTT.

The rearrangement joins TRBV28 to TRBJ1-6; D ambiguous. Germline values: CDR1 MDHEN, CDR2 SYDVKM. V lost 3 bases to trimming and J lost 2 bases, with 8 bases between them. This CDR3 has 15 amino acids. CDR3 coding DNA: TGTGCCAGCAGTTTGGAGGCAACCTATAATTCACCCCTCCACTTT. Translation gives CASSLEATYNSPLHF.